This passage covers 20 T cell receptor beta chains from one sample sequenced in a study of blood T cell repertoires in COVID-19. The assay was immunoSEQ multiplex PCR, and TCRdb's table has in-frame clones only and misses some. Of more than 100,000 clones detected, roughly 90% appear once; the ten largest clones hold approximately 3.5%. The material sequenced was peripheral blood. These receptors all come from a woman aged 55-70 years with acute or convalescent COVID-19.

This rearrangement joins TRBV29-1 to TRBJ1-2; D perhaps matches TRBD1 (5 bases). CDR3 size: 12 residues. V was clipped by 5 bases and J by 8 bases, with 15 bases between them. Per the germline V gene, CDR1 is SQVTM and CDR2 is ANQGSEA. This CDR3 is CSVFGGTRGYTF. In DNA form, the CDR3 reads TGCAGCGTTTTTGGGGGGACGCGGGGCTACACCTTC.

CDR3 residues: CASRSTGSTDTQYF. The CDR3 bases are TGTGCCAGCAGGTCGACAGGGAGCACAGATACGCAGTATTTT. The chain is built from TRBV11-3 and TRBJ2-3; TRBD1 agrees at 7 bases. The CDR3 loop spans 14 amino acids. The junction had 3 bases not matched to a gene; V was cut back by 6 bases and J by 0 bases. Germline loops: CDR1 SGHNT, CDR2 YENEEA.

The chain is built from TRBV10-1 and TRBJ2-3; 7 bases match TRBD2. The CDR3 has 16 residues. V dropped 3 bases and J dropped 7; count of bases not matched to a gene: 13. In germline, CDR1 is WNHNN, CDR2 SYGVQD (reference sequence). CDR3 sequence: CASSESAGGSVNTQYF. CDR3 DNA: TGCGCCAGCAGTGAATCGGCTGGCGGGAGTGTAAATACGCAGTATTTT.

This clone was recorded once. V is TRBV5-1 and J is TRBJ1-2, with unresolved D. The length of the CDR3 is 14 residues. The germline V gene encodes CDR1 SGHRS and CDR2 YFSETQ. The V and J ends lost 7 bases and 2 bases respectively, with 15 bases between them. The CDR3 region has the DNA TGCGCCAGCTCGTTTGGGCCTCCGAACTATGGCTACACCTTC. It is translated as CASSFGPPNYGYTF.

The V call is TRBV11-2, the J call TRBJ1-2; no clear D. Germline loops: CDR1 SGHAT, CDR2 FQNNGV. The CDR3 sequence is 14 residues long. V was clipped by 6 bases and J by 5 bases, with 16 bases between them. The CDR3 DNA reads TGTGCCAGCAGACATGCCTCCAGGTCTTATGGCTACACCTTC. Translation: CASRHASRSYGYTF.

The chain combines TRBV9 with TRBJ1-2; TRBD1 agrees at 9 bases. Germline CDR1 and CDR2: SGDLS and YYNGEE. The CDR3 extends over 15 amino acids. The J segment lost 6 bases and the V segment lost 0 bases, leaving 6 bases of the junction unmatched. The CDR3 DNA reads as TGTGCCAGCAGCGTAGGGACAGGGGTTTATCATGGCTACACCTTC. Translated: CASSVGTGVYHGYTF.

V is TRBV3-1 (or the pseudogene TRBV3-2) and J is TRBJ1-2; 12 nucleotides line up with TRBD1. This CDR3 comprises 16 residues. Trimming removed 1 base from V and 4 bases from J; junction bases left unmatched: 4. CDR1 and CDR2 from the germline V gene are LGHDT and YNNKEL (reference sequence). CDR3 sequence (DNA): TGTGCCAGCAGCCAAGGCGGGACAGGGGGCCTCTATGGCTACACCTTC. It encodes CASSQGGTGGLYGYTF.

The chain links TRBV19 to TRBJ1-1; D remains ambiguous. The germline V gene encodes CDR1 LNHDA and CDR2 SQIVND (reference sequence). The V and J ends lost 5 bases and 1 base respectively, with 8 bases between them. CDR3 length: 13 residues. CDR3 sequence (DNA): TGTGCCAGTAGTCCCCGTTGGAACACTGAAGCTTTCTTT. Its protein product is CASSPRWNTEAFF.

The chain joins TRBV2 to TRBJ1-1; possibly TRBD1 for D (6 bases). Trimming left V 6 bases short and J 2 bases short, with 10 bases between. The CDR3 sequence is 13 residues long. CDR1 SNHLY and CDR2 FYNNEI come from the germline V gene. CDR3 amino acids: CASRTGFNTEAFF. The CDR3 nucleotides read TGTGCCAGCAGAACAGGGTTTAACACTGAAGCTTTCTTT.

The rearrangement uses TRBV19 and TRBJ1-4, with D possibly matching TRBD1 (6 bases). Germline V CDR1 and CDR2: LNHDA, SQIVND (reference sequence). Deletions cut 8 bases from V and 8 bases from J, with 15 bases between. This CDR3 contains 13 residues. CDR3 region: CASAAGVREKLFF. The CDR3 DNA reads TGTGCCAGTGCCGCAGGGGTACGGGAAAAACTGTTTTTT.

The CDR3 region has the DNA TGTGCCAGCAGCGGGCGGCGGGTAGCAAAGCGGGCAGAAGAGACCCAGTACTTC. The encoded protein is CASSGRRVAKRAEETQYF. The chain employs TRBV7-8 and TRBJ2-5, with D possibly matching TRBD2 (6 bases). The CDR3 covers 18 residues. The V end was cut by 5 bases, the J end by 3 bases, with 25 bases between. CDR1 is SGHVS, CDR2 FQNEAQ, per germline.

The gene calls are TRBV9 and TRBJ2-1, with 11 positions matching TRBD2. With 3 bases clipped from V and 8 bases from J, the junction kept 10 bases outside the gene matches. Germline CDR1 and CDR2: SGDLS and YYNGEE. The CDR3 has 16 residues. The CDR3 region has the DNA TGTGCCAGCAGCGATAGCGGGAGGGCCCTCATCGATGAGCAGTTCTTC. Translation: CASSDSGRALIDEQFF.

The rearrangement joins TRBV21-1 to TRBJ2-7; the table's D call, TRBD2, was not checked against the DNA. TRBV21-1 is tagged as a pseudogene. The CDR3 consists of 19 residues. The CDR3 nucleotides read TGTGCCATCCCGCCCCAGCATAGGCCGTTGGTCTATCGGGTTTATGAGCAGTACGTC. Translated, it gives CAIPPQHRPLVYRVYEQYV.

This clone was counted between two and nine times. This chain connects TRBV6-5 to TRBJ2-5; the match to TRBD2 covers 9 bases. The CDR3 runs to 13 residues. Germline V gene data show CDR1 as MNHEY and CDR2 as SVGAGI. The junction had 5 bases not matched to a gene; V was cut back by 8 bases and J by 4 bases. CDR3 sequence: CASLLAGSETQYF. The CDR3 DNA follows: TGTGCCAGCCTTCTAGCGGGATCAGAGACCCAGTACTTC.

The J gene is TRBJ1-4, the V gene TRBV5-1; no reliable D call. V was pared by 0 bases and J by 7 bases, with 10 bases between. The CDR3 has 14 amino acids. Germline CDR1 is SGHRS and CDR2 is YFSETQ. CDR3 bases: TGCGCCAGCAGCTTGGGGGCAGGTTTTGAAAAACTGTTTTTT. Its translation: CASSLGAGFEKLFF.

The chain carries TRBV11-2 and TRBJ1-4; tentative D call: TRBD1 (6 bases). CDR3 length: 15 residues. V was pared by 4 bases and J by 7 bases, with 16 bases between. Germline values: CDR1 SGHAT, CDR2 FQNNGV. CDR3 sequence: CASSSSQGRAEKLFF. The CDR3 DNA follows: TGTGCCAGCAGCTCCTCCCAGGGGCGGGCTGAAAAACTGTTTTTT.

CDR3 residues: CASSSRTVAITEAFF. The CDR3 DNA is TGTGCCAGCAGCTCCAGGACAGTCGCGATCACTGAAGCTTTCTTT. The rearrangement joins TRBV6-6 to TRBJ1-1; possibly TRBD1 for D (6 bases). V gave up 6 bases and J gave up 4 bases, with 18 bases separating them. The CDR3 totals 15 residues. From germline, CDR1 is MNHNY and CDR2 SVGAGI (reference sequence).

The J gene is TRBJ2-1, the V gene TRBV7-6, with 10 bases aligning to TRBD2. V dropped 2 bases and J dropped 10; count of bases not matched to a gene: 8. Germline V lookup: CDR1 SGHVS, CDR2 FNYEAQ. The CDR3 contains 15 residues. The DNA for the CDR3 is TGTGCCAGCAGCTTACTAGCGGGAGATTCTGGGGAGCAGTTCTTC. It is translated as CASSLLAGDSGEQFF.

This clone occurred once. The V gene is TRBV7-2, the J gene TRBJ1-1; 8 bases are shared with TRBD1. V was clipped by 3 bases and J by 5 bases; unmatched bases: 5. Germline CDR1 is SGHTA and CDR2 is FQGNSA. The CDR3 consists of 14 residues. The DNA for the CDR3 is TGTGCCAGCAGCTTCAACACAGGGGGAACTGAAGCTTTCTTT. Its protein is CASSFNTGGTEAFF. The entire variable domain, with the rest obtained from reference TRBV7-2 and TRBJ1-1, is as follows: GAGVSQSPSNKVTEKGKDVELRCDPISGHTALYWYRQSLGQGLEFLIYFQGNSAPDKSGLPSDRFSAERTGGSVSTLTIQRTQQEDSAVYLCASSFNTGGTEAFFGQGTRLTVV.

This clone is a singleton in its sample. The V gene is TRBV7-6, the J gene TRBJ2-3; D is unresolved. The CDR3 covers 15 residues. Trimming took off 1 base at V and 4 bases at J, with 12 bases between the two ends. The V gene's germline CDR1 is SGHVS and CDR2 FNYEAQ. The CDR3 region has the DNA TGTGCCAGCAGCTTAGGACCCAGAGGTGCAGATACGCAGTATTTT. Residues: CASSLGPRGADTQYF.